What follows are 26 T cell receptor beta chains derived from one specimen sequenced in a study of cytomegalovirus exposure and HLA in healthy donors. Vbeta (60) and Jbeta (13) primers were used in the PCR. Profiling relied on immunoSEQ multiplex PCR, and the TCRdb table lists in-frame clones only, not all of them. The sample contains about 86,000 clones, approximately 78% of which appear only once. Sequences were obtained from PBMCs. The receptors shown here come from a male donor in good health and CMV-seropositive.

The rearrangement uses TRBV5-4 and TRBJ1-2; D might be TRBD1 (5 bases). The germline CDR1 and CDR2 sequences are SGHNT and YYREEE (reference sequence). The V and J ends lost 0 bases and 4 bases respectively, with 7 bases between them. The CDR3 is 13 amino acids. The CDR3 nucleotides are TGTGCCAGCAGCTTGGGGGGGGTCTATGGCTACACCTTC. As protein: CASSLGGVYGYTF. Full variable domain (rest looked up from reference TRBV5-4 and TRBJ1-2): ETGVTQSPTHLIKTRGQQVTLRCSSQSGHNTVSWYQQALGQGPQFIFQYYREEENGRGNFPPRFSGLQFPNYSSELNVNALELDDSALYLCASSLGGVYGYTFGSGTRLTVV.

The CDR3 spells CASSLGPGLAEETQYF. The DNA for the CDR3 is TGTGCCAGCAGCTTAGGGCCGGGACTAGCGGAAGAGACCCAGTACTTC. The rearrangement joins TRBV7-2 to TRBJ2-5; 11 bases are shared with TRBD2. CDR3 length: 16 amino acids. After removal of 1 base from V and 3 bases from J, the junction contained 4 bases not matched to a gene. Germline CDR1 is SGHTA and CDR2 is FQGNSA.

This clone was detected only a few times. This sequence joins TRBV2 and TRBJ1-5, with 9 bases that match TRBD1. The V segment lost 8 bases and the J segment 4 bases; nucleotides outside the gene matches: 3. The CDR3 has 13 residues. The germline V gene has CDR1 SNHLY and CDR2 FYNNEI. The CDR3 loop reads CASGGTGNQPQHF. The DNA of the CDR3 is TGTGCCAGCGGAGGGACAGGGAATCAGCCCCAGCATTTT.

V and J are TRBV21-1 and TRBJ1-2; TRBD1, the D gene given by the table, was not confirmed from the DNA. TRBV21-1 is listed as a pseudogene. This CDR3 comprises 15 residues. CDR3 sequence: CASTPVEPGIYGYTF. DNA of the CDR3: TGTGCCAGCACCCCGGTTGAACCAGGGATCTATGGCTACACCTTC.

This chain joins TRBV30 and TRBJ2-1; TRBD2 agrees at 12 bases. This CDR3 region has 17 residues. In germline, CDR1 is GTSNPN, CDR2 SVGIG (reference sequence). After removal of 0 bases from V and 8 bases from J, the junction contained 11 bases not matched to a gene. The CDR3 sequence: CAWSVLLTSGSPHEQFF. The CDR3 coding sequence is TGTGCCTGGAGTGTACTATTGACTAGCGGGAGCCCCCATGAGCAGTTCTTC.

This chain links TRBV11-2 with TRBJ2-1, with 13 nucleotides matching TRBD2. The CDR3 sequence is 18 residues long. The V and J ends lost 0 bases and 4 bases, in that order; junction bases with no gene match: 6. Germline lookup yields CDR1 SGHAT and CDR2 FQNNGV. CDR3 bases: TGTGCCAGCAGCTTAGACGGACTAGCGGGAGTGAAGTACAATGAGCAGTTCTTC. This translates into CASSLDGLAGVKYNEQFF.

The chain employs TRBV30 and TRBJ2-7, with 7 bases matching TRBD1. The CDR3 spans 14 residues. V lost 4 bases and J lost 2; bases outside the gene matches: 8. Germline V gene lookup returns CDR1 GTSNPN and CDR2 SVGIG (reference sequence). The CDR3 DNA sequence: TGTGCCTGGATTCCTAAGGGGGCTGCCTACGAGCAGTACTTC. Protein product: CAWIPKGAAYEQYF.

The sample holds many counts of this clone. Other DNA sequences of this sample code for an identical CDR3. The chain employs TRBV9 and TRBJ2-7; no definite D call. The germline V and J ends were trimmed by 0 bases and 0 bases, with 10 bases remaining between them. The CDR3 has 15 amino acids. Germline loops: CDR1 SGDLS, CDR2 YYNGEE. The CDR3 sequence is CASSVGSQSSYEQYF. Written as DNA, the CDR3 is TGTGCCAGCAGCGTAGGGTCACAGTCCTCCTACGAGCAGTACTTC.

The J gene is TRBJ2-7, the V gene TRBV5-1; 11 bases are a match to TRBD1. The ends lost 4 bases at V and 5 bases at J; junction bases unmatched: 8. This CDR3 comprises 15 residues. The germline V gene has CDR1 SGHRS and CDR2 YFSETQ. The CDR3 region is CASSPTGTGGDEQYF. The CDR3 bases are TGCGCCAGCAGCCCAACCGGGACAGGGGGTGACGAGCAGTACTTC. The whole variable domain, filled in from reference TRBV5-1 and TRBJ2-7, reads KAGVTQTPRYLIKTRGQQVTLSCSPISGHRSVSWYQQTPGQGLQFLFEYFSETQRNKGNFPGRFSGRQFSNSRSEMNVSTLELGDSALYLCASSPTGTGGDEQYFGPGTRLTVT.

This clone has just a few counts. The V call is TRBV5-5, the J call TRBJ1-4; unclear D gene. V was cut by 0 bases and J by 1 base, with 7 bases left in between. CDR1 is SGHKS, CDR2 YYEKEE, per germline (reference sequence). The CDR3 consists of 15 residues. The CDR3 loop is CASSLVGKTNEKLFF. The CDR3, as DNA: TGTGCCAGCAGCTTGGTCGGTAAAACTAATGAAAAACTGTTTTTT.

The chain has TRBV7-9 and TRBJ1-3; D gene unclear. Germline assignment: CDR1 SEHNR and CDR2 FQNEAQ (reference sequence). CDR3 length: 15 amino acids. V gave up 3 bases and J gave up 4 bases, with 13 bases separating them. The CDR3 DNA sequence: TGTGCCAGCAGCTTTATGGGGAGCAGAGGAAACACCATATATTTT. Translation: CASSFMGSRGNTIYF. Combining the CDR3 with reference TRBV7-9 and TRBJ1-3 gives the whole variable domain DTGVSQNPRHKITKRGQNVTFRCDPISEHNRLYWYRQTLGQGPEFLTYFQNEAQLEKSRLLSDRFSAERPKGSFSTLEIQRTEQGDSAMYLCASSFMGSRGNTIYFGEGSWLTVV.

J is TRBJ1-5 and V is TRBV28; D not certain. V shed 8 bases and J shed 10 bases, with 9 bases lying between them. The CDR3 contains 10 residues. From germline, CDR1 is MDHEN and CDR2 SYDVKM. In DNA form, the CDR3 reads TGTGCCAGCTCTAGTGGACCCCAGCATTTT. This codes for CASSSGPQHF.

The chain links TRBV7-6 to TRBJ2-2; D might be TRBD2 (6 bases). V dropped 1 base and J dropped 4 bases, with 10 bases sitting between them. The CDR3 covers 15 residues. Germline V lookup: CDR1 SGHVS, CDR2 FNYEAQ. The CDR3 region is CASSLGRASTGELFF. DNA for the CDR3: TGTGCCAGCAGCTTAGGGAGGGCCTCCACCGGGGAGCTGTTTTTT.

The chain links TRBV7-3 to TRBJ2-2, with D unresolved. The CDR3 runs to 14 residues. Deletions cut 3 bases from V and 1 base from J, with 6 bases between. Per the germline V gene, CDR1 is SGHTA and CDR2 is FQGTGA. The CDR3 is CASSFGGNTGELFF. CDR3 in DNA: TGTGCCAGCAGCTTCGGCGGGAACACCGGGGAGCTGTTTTTT.

This chain joins TRBV6-5 and TRBJ1-1; possible D gene TRBD1, 5 bases. The V end was cut by 6 bases, the J end by 3 bases, with 17 bases between. Germline CDR1 and CDR2: MNHEY and SVGAGI. The CDR3 is 15 amino acids. CDR3 in amino acids: CASSRKSGGDTEAFF. The CDR3 nucleotides are TGTGCCAGCAGCCGGAAGAGTGGGGGGGACACTGAAGCTTTCTTT.

This clone was seen at least ten times. The chain employs TRBV2 and TRBJ1-1; D is perhaps TRBD1 (5 bases). V was shortened by 4 bases and J by 5 bases, with 14 bases between the two germline ends. CDR3 length: 14 amino acids. Germline V gene sequence: CDR1 SNHLY, CDR2 FYNNEI. This CDR3 reads CASSAASGFTEAFF. CDR3 nucleotides: TGTGCCAGCAGTGCCGCGTCAGGGTTTACTGAAGCTTTCTTT.

This clone was detected a few times. V is TRBV7-9 and J is TRBJ1-1; tentative D call: TRBD1 (5 bases). The ends were cut back, 5 bases at V and 5 bases at J, with 12 bases in the middle. The CDR3 covers 13 residues. Germline V gene sequence: CDR1 SEHNR, CDR2 FQNEAQ (reference sequence). CDR3 DNA sequence: TGTGCCAGCAGCGCAGGGTCAAGAACTGAAGCTTTCTTT. It codes for CASSAGSRTEAFF.

V is TRBV5-1 and J is TRBJ2-7; 8 positions agree with TRBD1. J lost 9 bases, V lost 5 bases, and 13 bases had no gene match. Per the germline V gene, CDR1 is SGHRS and CDR2 is YFSETQ. The CDR3 spans 14 residues. The CDR3 sequence is CASSPRDRIFGQYF. CDR3 in DNA: TGCGCCAGCAGTCCCCGGGACAGGATCTTCGGGCAGTACTTC.

The chain has TRBV6-5 and TRBJ2-7, with 8 bases that match TRBD2. This CDR3 comprises 15 residues. Germline V lookup: CDR1 MNHEY, CDR2 SVGAGI. V trimming: 0 bases; J trimming: 0 bases; junction bases outside the gene matches: 1. The CDR3 nucleotides read TGTGCCAGCAGTTACTCGGCGGGAGGCTCCTACGAGCAGTACTTC. Its protein is CASSYSAGGSYEQYF.

The J gene is TRBJ2-3, the V gene TRBV10-2; TRBD2 matches 10 bases. The CDR3 extends over 15 amino acids. From germline, CDR1 is WSHSY and CDR2 SAAADI. Trimming took 3 bases from V and 4 from J; bases not matched to a gene: 4. In DNA, the CDR3 is TGCGCCAGCAGTGACAGAGCGGGAGGGCCAGATACGCAGTATTTT. This sequence encodes CASSDRAGGPDTQYF.

The chain combines TRBV27 with TRBJ1-4; perhaps TRBD1 as D (6 bases). The germline V and J ends were trimmed by 7 bases and 10 bases, with 13 bases remaining between them. The length of the CDR3 is 12 residues. Germline V CDR1 and CDR2: MNHEY, SMNVEV (reference sequence). The CDR3 spells CASMGGGRKLFF. Written as DNA, the CDR3 is TGTGCCAGCATGGGAGGGGGGAGAAAACTGTTTTTT.

This clone was counted a single time. The chain couples TRBV6-4 to TRBJ2-1, with TRBD2 matching over 12 bases. Per the germline V gene, CDR1 is MRHNA and CDR2 is SNTAGT. This CDR3 has 15 amino acids. Trimming cost V 6 bases and J 9 bases; bases outside gene matches: 9. CDR3 region: CASRALAGGPGEQFF. CDR3 nucleotides: TGTGCCAGCAGGGCGCTAGCGGGAGGGCCGGGTGAGCAGTTCTTC.

V usage is TRBV5-4 and J usage is TRBJ2-5; 8 bases fit TRBD2. The germline CDR1 and CDR2 sequences are SGHNT and YYREEE (reference sequence). V lost 4 bases and J lost 7; bases outside the gene matches: 15. The length of the CDR3 is 16 residues. The CDR3, as DNA: TGTGCCAGCAGCCCGGGAGGGGGTGCTCTAAGACTGACCCAGTACTTC. This sequence encodes CASSPGGGALRLTQYF.

This sequence joins TRBV6-6 and TRBJ2-5; possible D gene TRBD1, 6 bases. V was pared by 2 bases and J by 3 bases, with 10 bases between. The germline V gene has CDR1 MNHNY and CDR2 SVGAGI (reference sequence). There are 14 residues in the CDR3. CDR3 DNA sequence: TGTGCCAGCAGTTACCCGACAGGAAAAGAGACCCAGTACTTC. It encodes CASSYPTGKETQYF.

The rearrangement uses TRBV7-9 and TRBJ2-3; 10 nucleotides agree with TRBD1. The ends lost 5 bases at V and 5 bases at J; junction bases unmatched: 10. The CDR3 sequence is 16 residues long. Looked up from germline, CDR1 is SEHNR and CDR2 is FQNEAQ (reference sequence). CDR3 sequence: CASSKRQGAQVDTQYF. Here the CDR3 DNA reads TGTGCCAGCAGCAAAAGACAGGGGGCGCAGGTAGATACGCAGTATTTT.

The genes are TRBV7-9 and TRBJ2-7, with a weak D call TRBD1 (6 bases). This CDR3 region has 14 residues. CDR1 SEHNR and CDR2 FQNEAQ come from the germline V gene (reference sequence). With 2 bases removed from V and 7 bases from J, the gap between germline ends came to 15 bases. CDR3 region: CASSLIGQGWEQYF. CDR3 DNA: TGTGCCAGCAGCTTAATCGGGCAGGGGTGGGAGCAGTACTTC. The full variable domain, its missing parts supplied by reference TRBV7-9 and TRBJ2-7, is DTGVSQNPRHKITKRGQNVTFRCDPISEHNRLYWYRQTLGQGPEFLTYFQNEAQLEKSRLLSDRFSAERPKGSFSTLEIQRTEQGDSAMYLCASSLIGQGWEQYFGPGTRLTVT.